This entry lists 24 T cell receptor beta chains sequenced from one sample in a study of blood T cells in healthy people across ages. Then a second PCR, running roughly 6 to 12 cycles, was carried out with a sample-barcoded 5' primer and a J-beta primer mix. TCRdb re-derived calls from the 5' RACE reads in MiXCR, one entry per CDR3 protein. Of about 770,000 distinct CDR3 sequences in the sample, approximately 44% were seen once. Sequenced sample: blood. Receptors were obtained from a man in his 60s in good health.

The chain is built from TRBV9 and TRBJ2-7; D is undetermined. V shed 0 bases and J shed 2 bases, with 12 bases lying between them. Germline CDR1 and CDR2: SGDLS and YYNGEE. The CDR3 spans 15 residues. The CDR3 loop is CASSVEPVWTYEQYF. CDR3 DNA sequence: TGTGCCAGCAGCGTAGAACCGGTCTGGACCTACGAGCAGTACTTC.

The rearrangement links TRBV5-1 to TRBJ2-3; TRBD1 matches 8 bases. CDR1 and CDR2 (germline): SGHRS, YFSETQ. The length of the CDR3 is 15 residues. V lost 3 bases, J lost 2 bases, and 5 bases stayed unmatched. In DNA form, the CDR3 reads TGCGCCAGCAGCTCCACAGGGGGGACCACAGATACGCAGTATTTT. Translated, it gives CASSSTGGTTDTQYF.

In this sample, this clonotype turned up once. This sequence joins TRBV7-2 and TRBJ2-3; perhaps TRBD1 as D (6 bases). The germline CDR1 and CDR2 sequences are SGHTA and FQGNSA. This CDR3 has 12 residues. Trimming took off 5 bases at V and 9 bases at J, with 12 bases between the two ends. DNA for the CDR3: TGTGCCAGCAGCATCACAGGGAGAACGCAGTATTTT. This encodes CASSITGRTQYF.

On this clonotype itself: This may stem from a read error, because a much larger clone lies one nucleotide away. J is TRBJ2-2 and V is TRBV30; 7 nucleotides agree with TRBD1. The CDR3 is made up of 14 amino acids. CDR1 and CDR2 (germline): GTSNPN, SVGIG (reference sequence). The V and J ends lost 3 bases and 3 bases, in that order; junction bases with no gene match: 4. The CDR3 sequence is CAWSMGTDTGELFF. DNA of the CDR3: TGTGCCTGGAGCATGGGGACAGACACCGGGGAGCTGTTTTTT.

The chain's CDR3 is CASSFWVAGRGFEQYF. The CDR3 bases are TGTGCCAGCAGCTTTTGGGTAGCGGGGAGGGGTTTTGAGCAGTACTTC. J is TRBJ2-5 and V is TRBV7-8; 8 bases map to TRBD2. Germline CDR1 is SGHVS and CDR2 is FQNEAQ. The CDR3 length is 16 residues. V shed 3 bases, J shed 11 bases, and the junction held 17 bases outside the gene matches.

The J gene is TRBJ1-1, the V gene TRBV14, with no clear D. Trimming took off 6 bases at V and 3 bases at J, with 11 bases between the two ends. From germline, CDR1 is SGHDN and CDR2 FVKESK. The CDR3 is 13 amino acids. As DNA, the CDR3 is TGTGCCAGCAGACGGGCTATAGACACTGAAGCTTTCTTT. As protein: CASRRAIDTEAFF. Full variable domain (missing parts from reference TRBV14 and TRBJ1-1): EAGVTQFPSHSVIEKGQTVTLRCDPISGHDNLYWYRRVMGKEIKFLLHFVKESKQDESGMPNNRFLAERTGGTYSTLKVQPAELEDSGVYFCASRRAIDTEAFFGQGTRLTVV.

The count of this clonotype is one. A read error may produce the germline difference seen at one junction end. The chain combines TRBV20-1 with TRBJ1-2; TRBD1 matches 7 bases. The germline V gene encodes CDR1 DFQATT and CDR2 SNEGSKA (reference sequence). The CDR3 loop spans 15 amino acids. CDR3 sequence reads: CSARGTDSTNHGYTF. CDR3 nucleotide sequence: TGCAGTGCTAGGGGGACAGATTCGACTAACCATGGCTACACCTTC.

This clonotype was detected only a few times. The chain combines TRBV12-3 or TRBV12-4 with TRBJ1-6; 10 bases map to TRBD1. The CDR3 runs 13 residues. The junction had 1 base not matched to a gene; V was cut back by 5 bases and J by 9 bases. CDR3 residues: CASSRDRGSPLHF. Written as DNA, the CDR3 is TGTGCCAGCAGTCGGGACAGGGGTTCACCCCTCCACTTT.

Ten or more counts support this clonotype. The CDR3 DNA follows: TGTGCCAGCAGCCCGGGACAGGGGTATGAGCAGTTCTTC. It codes for CASSPGQGYEQFF. V is TRBV7-8 and J is TRBJ2-1; 10 nucleotides match TRBD1. The junction had 3 bases not matched to a gene; V was cut back by 5 bases and J by 8 bases. The germline gives CDR1 SGHVS, CDR2 FQNEAQ. This CDR3 is built from 13 residues.

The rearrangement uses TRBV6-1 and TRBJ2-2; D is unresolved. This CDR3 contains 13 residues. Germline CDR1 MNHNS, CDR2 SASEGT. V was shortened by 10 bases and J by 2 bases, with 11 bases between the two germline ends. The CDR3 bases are TGTGCCACCGATCCAGTCAACACCGGGGAGCTGTTTTTT. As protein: CATDPVNTGELFF.

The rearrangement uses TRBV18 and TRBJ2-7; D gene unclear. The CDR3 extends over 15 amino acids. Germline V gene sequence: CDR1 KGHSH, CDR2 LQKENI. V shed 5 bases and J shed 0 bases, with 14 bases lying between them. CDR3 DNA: TGTGCCAGCTCAGCAGGTAATTCGGGCTCCTACGAGCAGTACTTC. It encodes CASSAGNSGSYEQYF.

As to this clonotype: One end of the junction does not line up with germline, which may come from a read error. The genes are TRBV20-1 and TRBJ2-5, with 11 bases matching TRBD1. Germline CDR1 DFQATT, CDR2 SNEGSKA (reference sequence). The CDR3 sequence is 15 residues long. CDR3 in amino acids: CSARGTGGEGETQYF. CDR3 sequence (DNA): TGCAGTGCTAGAGGGACAGGGGGCGAGGGAGAGACCCAGTACTTT.

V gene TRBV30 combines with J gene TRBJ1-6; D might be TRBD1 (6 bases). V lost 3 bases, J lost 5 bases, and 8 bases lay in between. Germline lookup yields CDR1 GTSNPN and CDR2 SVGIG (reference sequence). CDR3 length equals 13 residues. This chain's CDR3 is CAWRGHNNSPLHF. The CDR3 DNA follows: TGTGCCTGGAGGGGACACAATAATTCACCCCTCCACTTT.

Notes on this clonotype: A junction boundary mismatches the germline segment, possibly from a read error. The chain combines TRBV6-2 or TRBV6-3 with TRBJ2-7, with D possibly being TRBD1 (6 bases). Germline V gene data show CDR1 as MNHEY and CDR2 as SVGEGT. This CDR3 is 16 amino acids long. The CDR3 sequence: CASGYFLETGTYEQYF. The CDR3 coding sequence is TGTGCCAGCGGTTACTTTCTGGAGACAGGCACCTACGAGCAGTACTTC.

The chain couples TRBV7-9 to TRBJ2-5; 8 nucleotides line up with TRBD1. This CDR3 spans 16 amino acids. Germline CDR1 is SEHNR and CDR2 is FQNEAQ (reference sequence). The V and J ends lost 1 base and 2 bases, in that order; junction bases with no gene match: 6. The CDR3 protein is CASSLGDWTGQETQYF. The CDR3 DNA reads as TGTGCCAGCAGCTTAGGCGACTGGACAGGGCAAGAGACCCAGTACTTC.

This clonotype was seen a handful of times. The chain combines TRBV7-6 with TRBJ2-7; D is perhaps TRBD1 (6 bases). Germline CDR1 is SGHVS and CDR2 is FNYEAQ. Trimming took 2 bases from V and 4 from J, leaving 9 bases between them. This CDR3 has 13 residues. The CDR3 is CASSLKTGYEQYF. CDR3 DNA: TGTGCCAGCAGCTTAAAAACAGGGTACGAGCAGTACTTC.

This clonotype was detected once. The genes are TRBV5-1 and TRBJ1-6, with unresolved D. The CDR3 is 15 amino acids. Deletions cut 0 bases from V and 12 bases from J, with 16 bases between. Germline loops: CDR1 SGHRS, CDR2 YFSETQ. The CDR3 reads CASSLAPGPNVPLHF. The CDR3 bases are TGCGCCAGCAGCTTGGCACCCGGACCAAATGTACCCCTCCACTTT.

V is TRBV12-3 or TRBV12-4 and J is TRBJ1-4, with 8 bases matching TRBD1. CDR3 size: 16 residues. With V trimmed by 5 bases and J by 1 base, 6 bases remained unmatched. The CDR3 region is CASSTGQGQTNEKLFF. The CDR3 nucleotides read TGTGCCAGCAGTACAGGACAGGGACAAACTAATGAAAAACTGTTTTTT.

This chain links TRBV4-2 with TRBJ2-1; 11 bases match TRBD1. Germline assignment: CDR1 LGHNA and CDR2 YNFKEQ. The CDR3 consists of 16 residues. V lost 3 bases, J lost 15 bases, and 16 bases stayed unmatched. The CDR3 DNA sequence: TGTGCCAGCAGCCATCGACCGGGACAGGGGGTCGCCGTAGGGTTCTTC. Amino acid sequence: CASSHRPGQGVAVGFF.

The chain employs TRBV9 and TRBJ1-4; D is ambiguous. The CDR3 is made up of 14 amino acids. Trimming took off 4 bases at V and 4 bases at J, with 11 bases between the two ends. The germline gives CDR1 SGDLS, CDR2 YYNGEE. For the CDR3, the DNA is TGTGCCAGCAGCCCCGGGCCAATTAATGAAAAACTGTTTTTT. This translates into CASSPGPINEKLFF.

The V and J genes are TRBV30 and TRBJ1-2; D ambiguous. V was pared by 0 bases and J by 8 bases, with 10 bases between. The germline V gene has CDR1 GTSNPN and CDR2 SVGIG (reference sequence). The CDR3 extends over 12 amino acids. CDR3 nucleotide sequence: TGTGCCTGGAGTGTAACAGCCGGAGGCTACACCTTC. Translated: CAWSVTAGGYTF.

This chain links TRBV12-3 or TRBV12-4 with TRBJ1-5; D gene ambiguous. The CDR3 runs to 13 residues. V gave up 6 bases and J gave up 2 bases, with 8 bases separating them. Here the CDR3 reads CASSMTGNQPQHF. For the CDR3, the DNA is TGTGCCAGCAGCATGACGGGCAATCAGCCCCAGCATTTT.

In DNA, the CDR3 is TGCAGTGCTTACCCCCGGGACAGCTATGGCACTGAAGCTTTCTTT. It yields the protein CSAYPRDSYGTEAFF. The rearrangement joins TRBV20-1 to TRBJ1-1, with 7 bases that match TRBD1. Germline V lookup: CDR1 DFQATT, CDR2 SNEGSKA (reference sequence). The CDR3 extends over 15 amino acids. V lost 5 bases and J lost 4; bases outside the gene matches: 13.

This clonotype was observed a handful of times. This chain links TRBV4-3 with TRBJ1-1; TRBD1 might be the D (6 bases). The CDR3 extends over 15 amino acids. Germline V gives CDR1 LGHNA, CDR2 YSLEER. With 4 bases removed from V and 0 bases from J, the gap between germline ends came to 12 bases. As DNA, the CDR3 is TGCGCCAGCAGCCCAGGACAGTTCTTGAACACTGAAGCTTTCTTT. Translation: CASSPGQFLNTEAFF.